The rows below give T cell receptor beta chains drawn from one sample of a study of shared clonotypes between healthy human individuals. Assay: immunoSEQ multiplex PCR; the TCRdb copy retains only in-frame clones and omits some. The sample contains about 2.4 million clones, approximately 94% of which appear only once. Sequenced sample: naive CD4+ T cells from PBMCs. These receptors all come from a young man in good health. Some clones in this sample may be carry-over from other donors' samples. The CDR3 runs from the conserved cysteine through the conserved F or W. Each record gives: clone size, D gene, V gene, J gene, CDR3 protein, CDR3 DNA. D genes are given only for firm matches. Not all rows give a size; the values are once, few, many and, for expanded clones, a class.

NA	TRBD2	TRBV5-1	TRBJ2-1	CASSLGREGLVYNEQFF	TGCGCCAGCAGCTTGGGGCGGGAGGGCCTGGTCTACAATGAGCAGTTCTTC
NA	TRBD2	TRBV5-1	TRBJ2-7	CASSFLAGEGGEQYF	TGCGCCAGCAGCTTTCTAGCGGGAGAAGGGGGCGAGCAGTACTTC
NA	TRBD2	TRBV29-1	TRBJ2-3	CSVGLGSDTQYF	TGCAGCGTAGGACTAGGCTCAGATACGCAGTATTTT
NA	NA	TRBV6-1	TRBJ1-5	CASSEPNQPQHF	TGTGCCAGCAGTGAACCCAATCAGCCCCAGCATTTT
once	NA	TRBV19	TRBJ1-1	CASSIGWKNTEAFF	TGTGCCAGTAGTATTGGGTGGAAGAACACTGAAGCTTTCTTT
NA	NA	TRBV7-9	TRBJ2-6	CASSSALTGANVLTF	TGTGCCAGCAGCTCAGCTTTAACTGGGGCCAACGTCCTGACTTTC
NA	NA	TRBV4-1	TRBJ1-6	CASGARAGENSPLHF	TGCGCCAGCGGGGCCAGGGCAGGCGAGAATTCACCCCTCCACTTT
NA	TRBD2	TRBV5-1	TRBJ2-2	CASSFLAGVNTGELFF	TGCGCCAGCAGCTTTCTAGCGGGAGTGAACACCGGGGAGCTGTTTTTT
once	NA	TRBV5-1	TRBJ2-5	CASSPPYGEQETQYF	TGCGCCAGCAGCCCGCCCTATGGGGAACAAGAGACCCAGTACTTC
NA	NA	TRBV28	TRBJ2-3	CASSLWRRRDTDTQYF	TGTGCCAGCAGTTTATGGCGGCGCAGGGACACAGATACGCAGTATTTT
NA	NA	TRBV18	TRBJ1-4	CASSPRGEKLFF	TGTGCCAGCTCACCAAGGGGTGAAAAACTGTTTTTT
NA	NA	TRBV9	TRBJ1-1	CASSVGAGPTIVNTEAFF	TGTGCCAGCAGCGTAGGCGCCGGGCCTACCATCGTGAACACTGAAGCTTTCTTT
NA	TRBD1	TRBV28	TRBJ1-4	CASSFSRPGGNEKLFF	TGTGCCAGCAGTTTCTCCCGGCCAGGGGGGAATGAAAAACTGTTTTTT
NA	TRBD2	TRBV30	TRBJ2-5	CAWSVLGLAVQETQYF	TGTGCCTGGAGTGTACTCGGACTAGCGGTTCAAGAGACCCAGTACTTC
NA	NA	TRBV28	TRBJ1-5	CASRPTGTSNQPQHF	TGTGCCAGCAGGCCAACAGGGACGAGCAATCAGCCCCAGCATTTT
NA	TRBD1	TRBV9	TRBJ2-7	CASSAPGTGNHEQYF	TGTGCCAGCAGCGCCCCCGGGACAGGGAACCACGAGCAGTACTTC